This T cell receptor beta chain was captured by sequencing in a study of control samples from healthy donors and cancer patients. Generated by immunoSEQ multiplex PCR, the TCRdb table keeps only in-frame clones and is missing some. The table records approximately 100,000 clones, about 91% of them present only once. The J segment lost 8 bases and the V segment lost 0 bases, leaving 7 bases of the junction unmatched. The CDR3 runs to 15 residues. The germline V gene has CDR1 LNHDA and CDR2 SQIVND (reference sequence). This clone is a singleton in its sample. This chain links TRBV19 with TRBJ1-2; TRBD1 agrees at 9 bases. The sample was blood. The sequence came from a young man in good health. The CDR3 bases are TGTGCCAGTAGTATAGAAAAAACAGGGGGCAGAGGCTACACCTTC. Translated, it gives CASSIEKTGGRGYTF.